This T cell receptor (beta chain) was identified in a study of CD4 T cells in relation to SARS-CoV-2 and coronaviruses. Study details: TCR beta CDR3s were sequenced after 10-day antigen culture of PBMCs.

Sequenced by immunoSEQ multiplex PCR; TCRdb stores in-frame clones only, minus some. Of 35,000 to 40,000 clones in the sample, 60% to 80% were seen once. Overall study results and limits: Around 62% of donors had memory CD4+ clonotypes crossrecognizing SARS-CoV-2 and common cold coronavirus spike.

To note about this clone: The antigen is unknown.

There are 15 residues in the CDR3. CDR1 is MDHEN, CDR2 SYDVKM, per germline. V lost 6 bases, J lost 9 bases, and 10 bases stayed unmatched. Approximately 9 x 10^4 naive or memory CD4+ cells were cultured with CEF peptides for approximately eleven days. The chain employs TRBV28 and TRBJ2-4; 11 nucleotides agree with TRBD2. The receptor was derived from an adult with COVID-19. The sample taken for sequencing was memory CD4+ T cells from PBMCs, cultured in vitro. Written as DNA, the CDR3 is TGTGCCAGCAGGCCTAGCGGGAGGAGGGTGGTCATTCAGTACTTC. Translation: CASRPSGRRVVIQYF.